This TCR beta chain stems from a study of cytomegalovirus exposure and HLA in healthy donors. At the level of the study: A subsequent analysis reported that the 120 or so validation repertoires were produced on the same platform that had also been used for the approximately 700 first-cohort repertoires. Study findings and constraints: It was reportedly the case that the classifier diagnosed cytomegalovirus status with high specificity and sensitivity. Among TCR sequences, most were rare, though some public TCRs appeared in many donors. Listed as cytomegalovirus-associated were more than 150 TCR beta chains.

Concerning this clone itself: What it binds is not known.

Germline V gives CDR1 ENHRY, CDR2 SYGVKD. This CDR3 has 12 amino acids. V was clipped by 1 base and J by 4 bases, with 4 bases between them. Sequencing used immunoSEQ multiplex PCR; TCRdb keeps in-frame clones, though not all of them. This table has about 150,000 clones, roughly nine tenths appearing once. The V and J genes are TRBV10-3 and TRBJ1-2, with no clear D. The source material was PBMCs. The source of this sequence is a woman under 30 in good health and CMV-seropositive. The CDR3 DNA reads TGTGCCATCAGTGAGTTTAGCTATGGCTACACCTTC. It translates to CAISEFSYGYTF.